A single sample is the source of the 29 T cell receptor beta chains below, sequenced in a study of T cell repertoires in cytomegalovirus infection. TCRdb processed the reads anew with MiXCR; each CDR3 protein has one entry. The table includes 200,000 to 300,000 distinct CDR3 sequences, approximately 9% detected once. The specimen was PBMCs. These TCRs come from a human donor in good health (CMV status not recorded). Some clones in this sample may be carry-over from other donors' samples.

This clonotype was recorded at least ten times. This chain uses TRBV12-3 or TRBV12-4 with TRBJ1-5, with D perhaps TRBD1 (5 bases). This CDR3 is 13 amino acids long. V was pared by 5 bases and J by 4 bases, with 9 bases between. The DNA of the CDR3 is TGTGCCAGCAGTGGAGGGGCAAATCAGCCCCAGCATTTT. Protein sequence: CASSGGANQPQHF.

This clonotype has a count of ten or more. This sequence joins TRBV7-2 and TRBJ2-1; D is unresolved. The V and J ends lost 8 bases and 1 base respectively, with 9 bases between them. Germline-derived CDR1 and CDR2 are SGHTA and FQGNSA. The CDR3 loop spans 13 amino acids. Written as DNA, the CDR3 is TGTGCCAGCTCCCCCTCTTCCTACAATGAGCAGTTCTTC. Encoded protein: CASSPSSYNEQFF.

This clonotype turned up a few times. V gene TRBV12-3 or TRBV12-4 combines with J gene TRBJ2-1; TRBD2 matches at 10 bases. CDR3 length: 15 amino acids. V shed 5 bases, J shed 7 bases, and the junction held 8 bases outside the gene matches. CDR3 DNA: TGTGCCAGCAGTACTAGCGGGAAAGTCGGGAATGAGCAGTTCTTC. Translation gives CASSTSGKVGNEQFF.

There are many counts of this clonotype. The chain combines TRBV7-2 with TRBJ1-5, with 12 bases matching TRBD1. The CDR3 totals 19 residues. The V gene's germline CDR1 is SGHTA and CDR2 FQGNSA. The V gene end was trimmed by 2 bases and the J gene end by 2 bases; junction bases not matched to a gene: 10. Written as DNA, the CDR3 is TGTGCCAGCAGCTTAACCGGGACAGGGGGCGTAGGGGGCAATCAGCCCCAGCATTTT. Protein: CASSLTGTGGVGGNQPQHF.

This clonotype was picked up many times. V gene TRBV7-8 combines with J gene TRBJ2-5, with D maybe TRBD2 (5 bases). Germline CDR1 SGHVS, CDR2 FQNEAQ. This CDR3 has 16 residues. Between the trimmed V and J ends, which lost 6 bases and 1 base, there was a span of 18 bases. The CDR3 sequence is CASSQRRGRPQETQYF. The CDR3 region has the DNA TGTGCCAGCAGTCAAAGACGGGGTAGACCCCAAGAGACCCAGTACTTC.

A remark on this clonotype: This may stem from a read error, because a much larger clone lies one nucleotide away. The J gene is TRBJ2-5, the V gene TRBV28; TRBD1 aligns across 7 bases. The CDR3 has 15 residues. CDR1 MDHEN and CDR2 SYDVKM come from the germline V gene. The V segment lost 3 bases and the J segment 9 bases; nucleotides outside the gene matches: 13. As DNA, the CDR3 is TGTGCCAGCAGTTTCGCCCTGACAGGGATTGCGGCCCAGTACTTC. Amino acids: CASSFALTGIAAQYF.

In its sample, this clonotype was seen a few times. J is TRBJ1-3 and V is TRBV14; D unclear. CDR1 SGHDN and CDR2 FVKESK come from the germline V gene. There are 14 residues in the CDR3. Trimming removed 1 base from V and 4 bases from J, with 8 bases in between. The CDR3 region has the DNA TGTGCCAGCAGCCAAGCGGGCCGAGGAAACACCATATATTTT. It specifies CASSQAGRGNTIYF.

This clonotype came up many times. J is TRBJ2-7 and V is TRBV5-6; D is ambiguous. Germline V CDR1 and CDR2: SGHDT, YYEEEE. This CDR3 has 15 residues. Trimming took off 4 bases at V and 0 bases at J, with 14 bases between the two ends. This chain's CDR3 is CASSPNYEISYEQYF. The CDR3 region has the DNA TGTGCCAGCAGCCCTAATTACGAAATCTCCTACGAGCAGTACTTC.

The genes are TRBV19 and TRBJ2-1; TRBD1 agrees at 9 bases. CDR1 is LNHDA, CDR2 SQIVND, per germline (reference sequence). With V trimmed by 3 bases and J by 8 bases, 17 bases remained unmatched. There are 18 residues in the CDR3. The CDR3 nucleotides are TGTGCCAGTAGTATGCCCAGGACAGGTGACAGGGGGAATCATGAGCAGTTCTTC. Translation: CASSMPRTGDRGNHEQFF.

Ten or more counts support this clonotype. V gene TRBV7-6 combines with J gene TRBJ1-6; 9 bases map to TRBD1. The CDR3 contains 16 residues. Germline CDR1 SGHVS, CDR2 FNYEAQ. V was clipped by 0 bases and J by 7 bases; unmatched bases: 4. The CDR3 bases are TGTGCCAGCAGCTTAGCCTCGGGACAGGGAAATTCACCCCTCCACTTT. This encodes CASSLASGQGNSPLHF.

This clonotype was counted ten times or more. CDR3 in DNA: TGTGCCAGCAGTTTTGAGGGTTGGAGAGGCGACACTGAAGCTTTCTTT. It is translated as CASSFEGWRGDTEAFF. The V and J genes are TRBV27 and TRBJ1-1; D is ambiguous. Looked up from germline, CDR1 is MNHEY and CDR2 is SMNVEV (reference sequence). Trimming stripped 3 bases from V and 3 bases from J, with 17 bases between. The CDR3 covers 16 residues.

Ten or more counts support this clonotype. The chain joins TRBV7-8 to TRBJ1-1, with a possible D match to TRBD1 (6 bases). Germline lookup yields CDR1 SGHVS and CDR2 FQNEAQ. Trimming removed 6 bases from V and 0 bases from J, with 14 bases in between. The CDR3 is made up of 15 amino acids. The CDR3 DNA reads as TGTGCCAGCAGTTCCCTGACAGGATTGAACACTGAAGCTTTCTTT. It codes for CASSSLTGLNTEAFF.

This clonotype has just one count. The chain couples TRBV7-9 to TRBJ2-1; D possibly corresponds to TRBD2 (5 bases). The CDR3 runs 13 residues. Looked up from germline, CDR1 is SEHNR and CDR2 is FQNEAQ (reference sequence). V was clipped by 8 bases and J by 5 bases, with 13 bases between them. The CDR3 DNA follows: TGTGCCAGCGCGCTAGCATCAAACAATGAGCAGTTCTTC. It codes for CASALASNNEQFF.

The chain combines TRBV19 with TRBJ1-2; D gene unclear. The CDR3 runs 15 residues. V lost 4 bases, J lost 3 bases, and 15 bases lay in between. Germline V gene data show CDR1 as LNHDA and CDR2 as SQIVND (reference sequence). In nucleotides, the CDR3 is TGTGCCAGTAGTACCCCAAGAGGACGGTACTATGGCTACACCTTC. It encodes CASSTPRGRYYGYTF.

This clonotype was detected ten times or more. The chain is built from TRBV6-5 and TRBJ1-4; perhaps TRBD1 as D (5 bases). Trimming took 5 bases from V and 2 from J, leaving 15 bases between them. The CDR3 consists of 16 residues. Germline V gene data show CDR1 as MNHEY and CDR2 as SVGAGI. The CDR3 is CASSEWGGGTNEKLFF. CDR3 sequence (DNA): TGTGCCAGCAGTGAATGGGGGGGTGGCACTAATGAAAAACTGTTTTTT.

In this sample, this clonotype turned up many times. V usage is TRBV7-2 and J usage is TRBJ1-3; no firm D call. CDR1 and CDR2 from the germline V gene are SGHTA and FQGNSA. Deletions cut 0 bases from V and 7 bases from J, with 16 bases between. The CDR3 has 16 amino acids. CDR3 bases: TGTGCCAGCAGCTTAGCGGTGTCGGGTTCCCAGAACACCATATATTTT. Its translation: CASSLAVSGSQNTIYF.

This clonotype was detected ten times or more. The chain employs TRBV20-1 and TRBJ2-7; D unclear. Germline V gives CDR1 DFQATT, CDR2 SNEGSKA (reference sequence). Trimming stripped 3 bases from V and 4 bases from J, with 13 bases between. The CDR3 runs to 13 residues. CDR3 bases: TGCAGTGCTAGTGGAAGTAAGAAATACGAGCAGTACTTC. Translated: CSASGSKKYEQYF.

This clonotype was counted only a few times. The CDR3 coding sequence is TGTGCCAGCAGTTTCGCCGGGACCCAGAAACTGTTTTTT. Residues: CASSFAGTQKLFF. V usage is TRBV6-2 or TRBV6-3 and J usage is TRBJ1-4; TRBD1 might be the D (5 bases). Trimming cost V 4 bases and J 11 bases, with 14 bases left between them. The CDR3 has 13 residues. Germline V gene data show CDR1 as MNHEY and CDR2 as SVGEGT.

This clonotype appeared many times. CDR3 DNA sequence: TGTGCCAGTAACCGACAGGGTTTCACTGAAGCTTTCTTT. It specifies CASNRQGFTEAFF. V and J are TRBV19 and TRBJ1-1; 7 bases match TRBD1. Germline values: CDR1 LNHDA, CDR2 SQIVND (reference sequence). V shed 7 bases and J 4 bases; nucleotides not matched to a gene: 6. The CDR3 covers 13 residues.

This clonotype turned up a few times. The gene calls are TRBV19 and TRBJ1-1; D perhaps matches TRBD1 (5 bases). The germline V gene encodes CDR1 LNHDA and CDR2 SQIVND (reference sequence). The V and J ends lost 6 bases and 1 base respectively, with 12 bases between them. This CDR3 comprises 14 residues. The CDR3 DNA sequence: TGTGCCAGTAGGATCGGGACGTCGAACACTGAAGCTTTCTTT. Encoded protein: CASRIGTSNTEAFF.

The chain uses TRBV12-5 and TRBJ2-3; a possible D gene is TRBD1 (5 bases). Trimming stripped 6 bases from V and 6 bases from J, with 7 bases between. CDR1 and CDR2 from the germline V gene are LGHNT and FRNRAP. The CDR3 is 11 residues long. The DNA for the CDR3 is TGTGCTAGTGGAGCAGGGGATACGCAGTATTTT. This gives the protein CASGAGDTQYF.

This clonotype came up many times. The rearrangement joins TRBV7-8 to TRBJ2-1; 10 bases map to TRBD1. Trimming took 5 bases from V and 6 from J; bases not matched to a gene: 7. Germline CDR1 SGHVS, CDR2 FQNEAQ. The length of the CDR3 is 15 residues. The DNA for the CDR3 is TGTGCCAGCAGCCTGACAGGGGGCGCCCTCAATGAGCAGTTCTTC. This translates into CASSLTGGALNEQFF.

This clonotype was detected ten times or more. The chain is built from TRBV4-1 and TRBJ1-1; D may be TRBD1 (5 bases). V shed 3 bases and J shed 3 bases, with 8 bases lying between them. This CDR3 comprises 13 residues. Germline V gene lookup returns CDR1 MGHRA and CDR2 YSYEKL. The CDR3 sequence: CASSQGLHTEAFF. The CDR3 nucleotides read TGCGCCAGCAGCCAGGGGCTTCACACTGAAGCTTTCTTT.

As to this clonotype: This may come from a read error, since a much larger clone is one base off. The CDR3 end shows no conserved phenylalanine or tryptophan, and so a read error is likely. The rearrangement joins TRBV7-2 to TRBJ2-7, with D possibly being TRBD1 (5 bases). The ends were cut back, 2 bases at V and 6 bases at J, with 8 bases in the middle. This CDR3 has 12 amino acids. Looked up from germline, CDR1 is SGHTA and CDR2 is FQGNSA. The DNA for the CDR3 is TGTGCCAGCAGCTTATTAGGGGTCGAGCAGTACTCC. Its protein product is CASSLLGVEQYS.

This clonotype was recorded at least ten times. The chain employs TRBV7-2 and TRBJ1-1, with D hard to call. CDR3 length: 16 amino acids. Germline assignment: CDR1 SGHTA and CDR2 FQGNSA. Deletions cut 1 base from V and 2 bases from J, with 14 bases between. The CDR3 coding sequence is TGTGCCAGCAGCTTAGGGTACTGGTCAGGCAACACTGAAGCTTTCTTT. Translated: CASSLGYWSGNTEAFF.

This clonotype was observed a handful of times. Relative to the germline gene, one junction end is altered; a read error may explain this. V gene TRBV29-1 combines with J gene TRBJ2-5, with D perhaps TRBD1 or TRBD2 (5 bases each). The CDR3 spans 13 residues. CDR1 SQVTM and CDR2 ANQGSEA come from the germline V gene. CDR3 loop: CSARDGPIETHYF. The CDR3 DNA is TGCAGCGCCCGGGACGGCCCCATTGAGACCCATTACTTC.

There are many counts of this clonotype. The CDR3: CASSLDVRQTPVYNYGYTF. CDR3 nucleotides: TGTGCCAGCAGCTTAGATGTCAGACAGACTCCAGTCTATAACTATGGCTACACCTTC. V and J are TRBV7-9 and TRBJ1-2; possible D gene TRBD1, 5 bases. Germline loops: CDR1 SEHNR, CDR2 FQNEAQ (reference sequence). Trimming took 1 base from V and 1 from J, leaving 22 bases between them. There are 19 residues in the CDR3.

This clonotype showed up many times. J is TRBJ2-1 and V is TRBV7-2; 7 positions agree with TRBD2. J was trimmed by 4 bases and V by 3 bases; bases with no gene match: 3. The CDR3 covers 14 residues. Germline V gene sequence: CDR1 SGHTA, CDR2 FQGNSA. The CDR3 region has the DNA TGTGCCAGCAGCTTCCGGGGGGATTACAATGAGCAGTTCTTC. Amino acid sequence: CASSFRGDYNEQFF.

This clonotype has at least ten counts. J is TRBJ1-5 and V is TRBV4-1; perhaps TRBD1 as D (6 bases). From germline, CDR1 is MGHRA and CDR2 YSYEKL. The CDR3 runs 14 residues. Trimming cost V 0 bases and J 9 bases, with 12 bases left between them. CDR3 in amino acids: CASSQERGLGPQHF. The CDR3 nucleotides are TGCGCCAGCAGCCAAGAAAGGGGGTTGGGGCCCCAGCATTTT.